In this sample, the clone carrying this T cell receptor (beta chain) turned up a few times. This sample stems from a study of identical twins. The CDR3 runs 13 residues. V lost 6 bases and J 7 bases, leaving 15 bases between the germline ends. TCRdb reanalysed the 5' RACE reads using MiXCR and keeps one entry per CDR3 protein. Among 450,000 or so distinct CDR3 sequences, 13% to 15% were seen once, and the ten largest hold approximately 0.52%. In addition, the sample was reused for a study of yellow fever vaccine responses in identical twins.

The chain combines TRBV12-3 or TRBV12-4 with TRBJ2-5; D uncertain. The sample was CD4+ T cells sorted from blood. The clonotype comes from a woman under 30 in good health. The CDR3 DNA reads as TGTGCCAGCAGAAGGGCCCCGACGGGGACCCAGTACTTC. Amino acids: CASRRAPTGTQYF.